The T cell receptor beta chain described here comes from a study of blood T cell repertoires in COVID-19. The table came from immunoSEQ multiplex PCR; TCRdb's copy has only in-frame clones and leaves some out. This repertoire shows 85,000 to 100,000 clones, 80% found once; its top ten account for about 8.7%. Germline V gene data show CDR1 as MDHEN and CDR2 as SYDVKM. The CDR3 is 13 residues long. The V end was cut by 10 bases, the J end by 1 base, with 11 bases between. This chain joins TRBV28 and TRBJ2-1, with TRBD2 as a possible D gene (5 bases). The specimen sequenced was peripheral blood. This clonotype was sampled from a man aged 45-65 years who had recovered from COVID-19. The CDR3 protein is CATRGNSYNEQFF. The CDR3 nucleotides are TGTGCCACCCGAGGGAATTCCTACAATGAGCAGTTCTTC.